This record concerns one TCR beta chain sequence. No antigen is known for it. The sample originates from a study of cytomegalovirus exposure and HLA in healthy donors. Study findings and constraints: Later analysis found that TCR beta chains associated with HLA were more clonally expanded than other, equally common chains.

Germline V gene data show CDR1 as SGDLS and CDR2 as YYNGEE. The V end was cut by 0 bases, the J end by 7 bases, with 7 bases between. CDR3 length: 12 residues. 60 Vbeta and 13 Jbeta primers were used in PCR. Sequencing was performed with immunoSEQ multiplex PCR; in TCRdb, only in-frame clones are kept and a portion is missing. Found here are roughly 180,000 clones, roughly four fifths of them singletons; the top ten hold 2.9%. The receptor was derived from a male donor in good health and CMV-seronegative. Sequencing used PBMCs. The J gene is TRBJ2-5, the V gene TRBV9, with D tentatively TRBD2 (5 bases). CDR3 coding DNA: TGTGCCAGCAGCGTAGACCGGGGGACCCAGTACTTC. It yields the protein CASSVDRGTQYF.